Here is one T cell receptor beta chain with its context. The data were obtained in a study of cytomegalovirus exposure and HLA in healthy donors. Repertoires were generated with immunoSEQ multiplex PCR, while TCRdb's copy carries only in-frame clones and drops some. Of some 150,000 clones in the sample, about 90% were seen once. The CDR3 has 13 amino acids. The V gene lost 2 bases and the J gene lost 3 bases, with 8 bases spanning the gap. CDR1 and CDR2 (germline): MNHNY, SVGAGI (reference sequence). Sequencing used PBMCs. The chain has TRBV6-6 and TRBJ2-7, with D uncertain. The receptor comes from a woman in her 30s in good health and CMV-seropositive. CDR3 sequence (DNA): TGTGCCAGCAGTTACAGTCACTACTACGAGCAGTACTTC. Its protein is CASSYSHYYEQYF.